The 22 T cell receptor beta chains below were found in one sample sequenced in a study of beta chain features in type 1 diabetes. Expressed TCRB transcripts were sequenced, since all the RNA that had been isolated was reverse transcribed. Here immunoSEQ multiplex PCR was the method, and the copy in TCRdb shows in-frame clones only, minus some. The sample holds about 320,000 clones, 14% seen once. Sequencing input: central memory CD4+ T cells from blood. These receptors were obtained from a man aged 25 to 45 in good health.

The chain employs TRBV7-9 and TRBJ2-1, with a weak D call TRBD1 (6 bases). Deletions cut 7 bases from V and 5 bases from J, with 12 bases between. CDR1 is SEHNR, CDR2 FQNEAQ, per germline (reference sequence). The CDR3 is made up of 13 amino acids. This CDR3 is CASTRDTDNEQFF. The CDR3 DNA reads TGTGCCAGCACCAGGGACACAGACAATGAGCAGTTCTTC. The full variable domain, with the rest looked up from reference TRBV7-9 and TRBJ2-1, is DTGVSQNPRHKITKRGQNVTFRCDPISEHNRLYWYRQTLGQGPEFLTYFQNEAQLEKSRLLSDRFSAERPKGSFSTLEIQRTEQGDSAMYLCASTRDTDNEQFFGPGTRLTVL.

The chain has TRBV27 and TRBJ1-2; TRBD1 matches at 8 bases. The CDR3 totals 14 residues. J lost 7 bases, V lost 6 bases, and 10 bases had no gene match. Germline V gene lookup returns CDR1 MNHEY and CDR2 SMNVEV (reference sequence). The CDR3 spells CASRYRGGGSGYTF. The CDR3 nucleotides are TGTGCCAGCAGATACAGGGGGGGCGGATCTGGCTACACCTTC.

This clone occurred a few times. The gene calls are TRBV2 and TRBJ2-3, with TRBD1 matching over 8 bases. The CDR3 length is 14 residues. Germline values: CDR1 SNHLY, CDR2 FYNNEI. With V trimmed by 7 bases and J by 2 bases, 5 bases remained unmatched. For the CDR3, the DNA is TGTGCCAGCAAAAGACAGGGGCACACAGATACGCAGTATTTT. Residues: CASKRQGHTDTQYF.

This clone was seen more than once but under ten times. Additional DNA sequences in this sample encode the identical CDR3. The V gene is TRBV9, the J gene TRBJ1-2, with a weak D call TRBD1 (6 bases). V was cut by 0 bases and J by 5 bases, with 8 bases left in between. The CDR3 is made up of 13 amino acids. Germline CDR1 reads SGDLS; CDR2 reads YYNGEE. The CDR3 DNA follows: TGTGCCAGCAGCGTAGAGGGACATTATGGCTACACCTTC. Translated, it gives CASSVEGHYGYTF. Looking up the rest from reference TRBV9 and TRBJ1-2 gives the full variable domain: DSGVTQTPKHLITATGQRVTLRCSPRSGDLSVYWYQQSLDQGLQFLIQYYNGEERAKGNILERFSAQQFPDLHSELNLSSLELGDSALYFCASSVEGHYGYTFGSGTRLTVV.

This clone was seen more than once but under ten times. No conserved phenylalanine or tryptophan is present at the end of the CDR3, so a read error is the likely explanation. Here the CDR3 reads CASSYGLAGTTDTQYL. CDR3 nucleotides: TGTGCCAGCAGCTACGGACTAGCGGGGACCACAGATACGCAGTATCTT. This rearrangement joins TRBV5-6 to TRBJ2-3, with 12 bases matching TRBD2. CDR1 is SGHDT and CDR2 is YYEEEE in the germline V gene. V shed 3 bases, J shed 2 bases, and the junction held 4 bases outside the gene matches. There are 16 residues in the CDR3.

This clone came up a few times. The gene calls are TRBV9 and TRBJ2-7; D remains ambiguous. The CDR3 contains 14 residues. Trimming pared 4 bases from V and 2 bases from J, leaving 13 bases between. Germline V gene lookup returns CDR1 SGDLS and CDR2 YYNGEE. The CDR3 bases are TGTGCCAGCAGCTGGGCCAGTTCCCCCTACGAGCAGTACTTC. Encoded protein: CASSWASSPYEQYF.

This sequence joins TRBV28 and TRBJ1-2, with TRBD1 matching 10 bases. CDR3 size: 13 residues. After removal of 6 bases from V and 8 bases from J, the junction contained 6 bases not matched to a gene. CDR1 MDHEN and CDR2 SYDVKM come from the germline V gene. CDR3 sequence (DNA): TGTGCCAGCAGACGAGGACAGGGGGGCGGCTACACCTTC. This codes for CASRRGQGGGYTF.

The chain combines TRBV11-2 with TRBJ2-5; D may match TRBD1 or TRBD2 (6 bases each). Germline CDR1 and CDR2: SGHAT and FQNNGV. The V end lost 5 bases, the J end lost 7 bases, and 11 bases lay between the germline ends. CDR3 size: 12 residues. This CDR3 is CASSLEGGTQYF. The CDR3 nucleotides read TGTGCCAGCAGCCTCGAGGGGGGGACCCAGTACTTC.

The V and J genes are TRBV18 and TRBJ1-6, with TRBD1 identical over 8 bases. This CDR3 is 14 amino acids long. CDR1 KGHSH and CDR2 LQKENI come from the germline V gene. Trimming took 4 bases from V and 13 from J; bases not matched to a gene: 9. The CDR3 here is CASSLDRELHPLHF. The CDR3 DNA reads as TGTGCCAGCTCACTGGACAGGGAACTTCATCCCCTCCACTTT.

This clone has more than one count but fewer than ten. A much larger clone differs from this one at a single base, so this may be a read error. The sample has other DNA sequences that encode this CDR3 too. DNA for the CDR3: TGTGCCAGCAGCTTAGGAGCAGGGACTGAAGCTTTCTTT. This encodes CASSLGAGTEAFF. The V and J genes are TRBV7-2 and TRBJ1-1; the D gene is possibly TRBD1 (5 bases). This CDR3 comprises 13 residues. CDR1 SGHTA and CDR2 FQGNSA come from the germline V gene. Trimming took 1 base from V and 5 from J, leaving 8 bases between them. The full variable domain, in which reference TRBV7-2 and TRBJ1-1 provide the parts outside the CDR3, is GAGVSQSPSNKVTEKGKDVELRCDPISGHTALYWYRQSLGQGLEFLIYFQGNSAPDKSGLPSDRFSAERTGGSVSTLTIQRTQQEDSAVYLCASSLGAGTEAFFGQGTRLTVV.

This clone has ten or more counts. The rearrangement links TRBV30 to TRBJ2-6, with unresolved D. Trimming removed 2 bases at V and 0 bases at J, with 5 bases between. The CDR3 runs 14 residues. Germline CDR1 and CDR2: GTSNPN and SVGIG (reference sequence). The CDR3: CAWSRFSGANVLTF. CDR3 sequence (DNA): TGTGCCTGGAGTCGATTCTCTGGGGCCAACGTCCTGACTTTC.

The J gene is TRBJ2-7, the V gene TRBV25-1, with TRBD2 as a possible D gene (6 bases). Trimming removed 0 bases from V and 4 bases from J, with 22 bases in between. The germline gives CDR1 MGHDK, CDR2 SYGVNS. The CDR3 is 18 residues long. CDR3 amino acids: CASSEYRGVGARSYEQYF. For the CDR3, the DNA is TGTGCCAGCAGTGAATATCGCGGGGTCGGGGCTCGGAGTTACGAGCAGTACTTC.

As concerns this clone: The junction shows a germline mismatch at one end, possibly a read error. V is TRBV6-5 and J is TRBJ2-1, with unresolved D. The length of the CDR3 is 12 residues. Germline V gives CDR1 MNHEY, CDR2 SVGAGI. This CDR3 reads CAISVSSNEQFF. In DNA, the CDR3 is TGTGCCATCAGTGTGAGCAGTAATGAGCAGTTCTTC.

This clone appeared a few times. The J gene is TRBJ2-3, the V gene TRBV9, with 13 bases aligning to TRBD2. V lost 3 bases to trimming and J lost 6 bases; unmatched junction nucleotides: 7. Germline values: CDR1 SGDLS, CDR2 YYNGEE. The CDR3 has 16 amino acids. CDR3 sequence: CASSGTSGGARDTQYF. In DNA form, the CDR3 reads TGTGCCAGCAGCGGTACTAGCGGGGGGGCAAGGGATACGCAGTATTTT.

This clone was counted a few times. The chain uses TRBV7-2 and TRBJ2-5; maybe TRBD1 (6 bases). Trimming took off 4 bases at V and 4 bases at J, with 19 bases between the two ends. The CDR3 has 16 amino acids. Germline V CDR1 and CDR2: SGHTA, FQGNSA. The DNA of the CDR3 is TGTGCCAGCAGCTCGAACAGGGATGAGCATCGAGAGACCCAGTACTTC. Protein sequence: CASSSNRDEHRETQYF.

CDR3 nucleotides: TGTGCCACCAGCAAAGGCCAGGTGGTGGAGACCCAGTACTTC. Its translation: CATSKGQVVETQYF. The chain uses TRBV15 and TRBJ2-5; D gene uncertain. This CDR3 spans 14 amino acids. With 4 bases removed from V and 5 bases from J, the gap between germline ends came to 14 bases. Germline CDR1 LNHNV, CDR2 YYDKDF (reference sequence).

This chain joins TRBV6-6 and TRBJ2-7, with unresolved D. The germline CDR1 and CDR2 sequences are MNHNY and SVGAGI (reference sequence). V was clipped by 8 bases and J by 3 bases, with 14 bases between them. The CDR3 is made up of 13 amino acids. The CDR3 is CASRNGLFYEQYF. The CDR3 DNA follows: TGTGCCAGCCGGAATGGGCTTTTCTACGAGCAGTACTTC.

The chain employs TRBV7-9 and TRBJ1-2; 8 nucleotides align to TRBD1. The CDR3 is 12 residues long. The ends lost 7 bases at V and 7 bases at J; junction bases unmatched: 5. In germline, CDR1 is SEHNR, CDR2 FQNEAQ (reference sequence). The CDR3 protein is CASNNRGGGYTF. For the CDR3, the DNA is TGTGCCAGCAACAACAGGGGGGGTGGCTACACCTTC.

This clone has ten or more counts. The CDR3, as DNA: TGCGCCAGCAGCTTGGGTCAGACGTCGGATACGCAGTATTTT. Amino acids: CASSLGQTSDTQYF. The V gene is TRBV5-1, the J gene TRBJ2-3; D gene unclear. This CDR3 contains 14 residues. In germline, CDR1 is SGHRS, CDR2 YFSETQ. V was clipped by 0 bases and J by 6 bases, with 11 bases between them.

As to this clone: This could be a read error, since a much larger clone is one nucleotide away. This chain joins TRBV27 and TRBJ2-1, with D unresolved. V lost 6 bases and J lost 2, with 2 bases in between. Germline assignment: CDR1 MNHEY and CDR2 SMNVEV (reference sequence). This CDR3 has 11 amino acids. CDR3 loop: CASSAYNEQFF. CDR3 nucleotides: TGTGCCAGCAGCGCCTACAATGAGCAGTTCTTC.

In this sample, this clone turned up a few times. The sample holds other DNA sequences that translate to the same CDR3. The chain employs TRBV12-5 and TRBJ1-1; the D is unclear. The germline gives CDR1 LGHNT, CDR2 FRNRAP. The CDR3 has 12 amino acids. V lost 0 bases to trimming and J lost 8 bases, with 7 bases between them. The CDR3 spells CASGLVLREAFF. In DNA form, the CDR3 reads TGTGCTAGTGGTTTGGTACTGAGGGAAGCTTTCTTT.

This sequence joins TRBV6-6 and TRBJ2-5; 11 nucleotides align to TRBD2. With V trimmed by 11 bases and J by 5 bases, 10 bases remained unmatched. Germline lookup yields CDR1 MNHNY and CDR2 SVGAGI (reference sequence). The CDR3 loop spans 14 amino acids. The chain's CDR3 is CAVSGGATAETQYF. The DNA for the CDR3 is TGTGCCGTTAGCGGGGGGGCCACGGCCGAGACCCAGTACTTC.